The entry below describes one TCR beta chain. What antigen it recognizes has not been identified. No base qualities exist here, and no much larger clone lies one base off it. The record originates from a study of shared clonotypes between healthy human individuals (dated by TCRdb to 2018 to 2020). As for the study more broadly: The cohort comprised two women and three men aged 18 to 49 years. For each donor, three plates each were used for CD4 naive and CD4 memory, two plates were used for CD8 naive, and one plate was used for CD8 memory. The study deeply sequenced blood TCR repertoires of five healthy adults to estimate repertoire size and the extent of clonotype sharing between individuals. Per donor, leukapheresis produced somewhere between about 0.94 and 8.9 billion PBMCs. Libraries were prepared and TCR repertoires were sequenced by different laboratories using diverse techniques, in order to increase sequencing depth and limit assay-specific biases. Overall study results and their limits: Rarefaction of sorted-subset datasets indicated incomplete sequencing despite the large sequencing depth. Sharing across a few donors was observed for around 5% of naive CD4, less than 4% of naive CD8, about 2.3% of memory CD4, and approximately 0.41% of memory CD8 clonotypes. Larger estimated clonotype richness was generally found for naive subsets than for memory subsets. Sampling was limited to blood, and TCR repertoires in tissue likely differ from TCR repertoires in blood. Based on pairwise subsampling, the degree of clonotype sharing among donors was expected to be affected by sequencing depth. Higher generation probabilities were observed for clonotypes shared by all four sorted-subset donors than for non-shared clonotypes. The small number of donors limited the genetic and exposure-history diversity represented.

The CDR3, cysteine through phenylalanine, is 16 amino acids long. The DNA shown is the 48-base CDR3, in frame from base 1. Using the deep immunoSEQ assay, multiplex PCR amplified TCR CDR3 regions from genomic DNA. For each cell subset, the extracted genomic DNA was distributed evenly across all wells of several immunoSEQ 96-well plates, and each plate served as one replicate. Each replicate PCR for sorted subsets received approximately 220 ng genomic DNA, equal to 28,000 or so T cell genomes. The purified libraries were quantified using a Qubit 3.0 fluorometer, sized with a Bioanalyzer 2100, and then quantified again using the KAPA Library Quantification kit. Every immunoSEQ 96-well plate was sequenced on a separate single-read 150-cycle Illumina NextSeq 550 flow cell. Per the authors' processing: Because only junctional sequences without quality scores were contained in the immunoSEQ output, filtering matching that applied to full-length reads could not be performed. Sequences were annotated with PyIR, a Python wrapper for IgBLAST v1.9, using IMGT germline references to assign V/J genes and CDR3. Any read was removed if the V/J assignment was weak (E-value above 1e-6), the CDR3 was missing, or the read contained stop codons, out-of-frame junctions, or ambiguous translated residues. V3J clonotypes were defined as sequences sharing an identical inferred V gene, J gene, and CDR3 amino acid sequence. Percentage overlap between repertoires was calculated by dividing the number of shared unique clonotypes by the size of the smaller repertoire. RTK rarefaction, the Chao1 estimator, and Recon v2.1 estimates of unobserved clonotypes were used to assess repertoire richness. Generation probabilities for all TCRbeta clonotypes obtained by the gDNA method from a handful of donors were computed using OLGA. The source is immuneACCESS, and TCRdb retained only in-frame sequences with V and J called. Part of the clones is not carried over; for the studies checked, unresolved V genes explain less than half of this, and the remainder is unexplained. Clone size and the V and J calls come from that table; the DNA yielded D and trimming. For this sample there are approximately 940,000 clones; 60% to 85% appear just once. Clones ranked in the top ten supply approximately 1.5% of the sample.

Healthy HIV-negative adults with no recently reported acute infections or vaccinations were included as donors. Only Caucasian adults living in Nashville, Tennessee, USA were represented among the donors. Magnetic negative selection was used to enrich CD4+ T cells, after which naive cells were positively selected on CD45RA and the negative fraction became the memory subset. Blood was obtained by leukapheresis, after which PBMCs were separated by Ficoll-Histopaque density gradient centrifugation and cryopreserved in liquid nitrogen vapor phase. Purity and quantity of every magnetically sorted T cell population were checked by analytical flow cytometry. Genomic DNA was isolated from every sorted fraction and measured by UV absorbance on a Nanodrop 2000c.

This TCR was recovered from a man between 18 and 35 years old in good health. Sequencing input: memory CD4+ T cells sorted from blood. Taken with the paper, the label for cell subset or site translates to: CD45RA-negative fraction. The rearrangement joined TRBV21-1 to TRBJ1-3. TRBV21-1 is a known pseudogene. CDR3 loop: CASSIYGGTVGNTIYF. The sequenced DNA: TGTGCCAGCAGCATCTACGGGGGGACAGTTGGAAACACCATATATTTT.